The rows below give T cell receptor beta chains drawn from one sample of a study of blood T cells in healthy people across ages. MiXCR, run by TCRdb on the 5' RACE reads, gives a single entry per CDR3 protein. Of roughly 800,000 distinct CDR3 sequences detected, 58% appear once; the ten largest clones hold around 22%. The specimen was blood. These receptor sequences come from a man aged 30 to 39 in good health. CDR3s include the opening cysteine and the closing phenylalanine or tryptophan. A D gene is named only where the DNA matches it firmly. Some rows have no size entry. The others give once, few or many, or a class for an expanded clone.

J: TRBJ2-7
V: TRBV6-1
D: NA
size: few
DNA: TGTGCCAGCAGTGAACCCCAGGGGAGAAACGAGCAGTACTTC
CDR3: CASSEPQGRNEQYF

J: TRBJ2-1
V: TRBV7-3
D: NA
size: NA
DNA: TGTGCCAGCAGCCAAGACGGGGGCGCGAACAATGAGCAGTTCTTC
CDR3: CASSQDGGANNEQFF

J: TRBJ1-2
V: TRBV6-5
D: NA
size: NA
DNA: TGTGCCAGCAGTTTGGCTGGGAAAGCCTATGGCTACACCTTC
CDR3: CASSLAGKAYGYTF

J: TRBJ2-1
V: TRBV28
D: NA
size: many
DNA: TGTGCCAGCACCTCTGCTGGCTATCGCAGCTCCTACAATGAGCAGTTCTTC
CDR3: CASTSAGYRSSYNEQFF

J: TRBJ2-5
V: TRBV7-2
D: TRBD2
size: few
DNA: TGTGCCAGCAGCGCCGCTAGCGGAAGCCGTGAGAGTGAGACCCAGTACTTC
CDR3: CASSAASGSRESETQYF

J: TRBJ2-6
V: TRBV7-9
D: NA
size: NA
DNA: TGTGCCAGCAGCCCGGATCGGGGTACATCTGGGGCCAACGTCCTGACTTTC
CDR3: CASSPDRGTSGANVLTF

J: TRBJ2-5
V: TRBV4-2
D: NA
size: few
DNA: TGTGCCAGCAGCCAAGATCGGGGGACCCAGTACTTC
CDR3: CASSQDRGTQYF

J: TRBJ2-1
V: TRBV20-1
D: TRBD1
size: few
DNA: TGCAGTGCTTTATCCCCGGGACAGGGGGTTGAGCAGTTCTTC
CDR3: CSALSPGQGVEQFF

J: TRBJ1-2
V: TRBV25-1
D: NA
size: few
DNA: TGTGCCAGCAGTGAATCCGGTCTCTATGGCTACACCTTC
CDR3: CASSESGLYGYTF

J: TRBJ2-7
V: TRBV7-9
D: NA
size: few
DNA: TGTGCCAGCAGCCCGGACGGATTCTCCTACGAGCAGTACTTC
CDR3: CASSPDGFSYEQYF

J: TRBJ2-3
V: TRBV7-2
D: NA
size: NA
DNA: TGTGCCAGCAGCTCCGGAGTGCGCAGGAATACGCAGTATTTT
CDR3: CASSSGVRRNTQYF

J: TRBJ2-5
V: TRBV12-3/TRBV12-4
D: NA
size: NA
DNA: TGTGCCAGCAGTTTAAGGGGCACAGGGCTAGGTTCCCAAGAGACCCAGTACTTC
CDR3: CASSLRGTGLGSQETQYF

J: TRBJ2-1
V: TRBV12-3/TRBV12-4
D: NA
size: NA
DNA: TGTGCCAGCTCTGTGAGCGGATACAATGAGCAGTTCTTC
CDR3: CASSVSGYNEQFF

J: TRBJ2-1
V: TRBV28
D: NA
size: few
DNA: TGTGCCAGCCTCCGACAAGAGGGGGCCTACAATGAGCAGTTCTTC
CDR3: CASLRQEGAYNEQFF

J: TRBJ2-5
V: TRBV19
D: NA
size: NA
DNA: TGTGCCAGTAGTGTCGCCTCAGGGAACGGGGAGACCCAGTACTTC
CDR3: CASSVASGNGETQYF

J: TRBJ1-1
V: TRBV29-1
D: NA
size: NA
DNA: TGCAGCGTTGAAAGTCGGACCGGGGCCCCTGAAGCTTTCTTT
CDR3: CSVESRTGAPEAFF

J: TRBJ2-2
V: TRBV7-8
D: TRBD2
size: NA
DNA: TGTGCCAGCAGCCGCAGCGGGGGGGACACCGGGGAGCTGTTTTTT
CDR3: CASSRSGGDTGELFF

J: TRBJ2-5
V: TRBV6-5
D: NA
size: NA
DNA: TGTGCCAGCAGTGGAGACTCGCCGGGGCAAGAGACCCAGTACTTC
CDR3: CASSGDSPGQETQYF

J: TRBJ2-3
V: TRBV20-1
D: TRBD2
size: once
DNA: TGCAGTGCTAGAGAGGAACTAGCGGTTAATACAGATACGCAGTATTTT
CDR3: CSAREELAVNTDTQYF

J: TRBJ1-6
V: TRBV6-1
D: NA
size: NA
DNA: TGTGCCAGCAGTGAAAGTCGTCAGACCAATTCACCCCTCCACTTT
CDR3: CASSESRQTNSPLHF

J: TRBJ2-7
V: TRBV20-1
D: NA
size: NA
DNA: TGCAGTGCTAGGGGCCGGGAAATCTCCTACGAGCAGTACTTC
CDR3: CSARGREISYEQYF

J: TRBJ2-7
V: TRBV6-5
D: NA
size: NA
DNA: TGTGCCAGCAGTCTGGGCCCACAAGAACGCTACGAGCAGTACTTC
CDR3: CASSLGPQERYEQYF

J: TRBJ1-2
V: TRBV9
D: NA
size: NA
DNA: TGTGCCAGCAGCCCAGGAGATTTCCGGGGCTATGGCTACACCTTC
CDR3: CASSPGDFRGYGYTF

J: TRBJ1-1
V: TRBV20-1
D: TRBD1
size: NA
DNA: TGCAGTGCTAGAGAGGTGGGACAGTGGAACACTGAAGCTTTCTTT
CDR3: CSAREVGQWNTEAFF

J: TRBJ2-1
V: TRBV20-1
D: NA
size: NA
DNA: TGCAGTGCCAGAGTATTTGATAAGCAGTTCTTC
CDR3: CSARVFDKQFF

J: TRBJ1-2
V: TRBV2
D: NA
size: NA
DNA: TGTGCCAGCCTTATGCGGGGTACTAACTATGGCTACACCTTC
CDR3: CASLMRGTNYGYTF

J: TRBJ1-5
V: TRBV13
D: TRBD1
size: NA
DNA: TGTGCCAGCAGCTACCGGCCCAATGAAACAGGGGTATGGCCCCAGCATTTT
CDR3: CASSYRPNETGVWPQHF

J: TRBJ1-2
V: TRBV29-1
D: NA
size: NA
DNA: TGCAGCGAGTTCAAGACGGACTCTCATGGCTACACCTTC
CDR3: CSEFKTDSHGYTF

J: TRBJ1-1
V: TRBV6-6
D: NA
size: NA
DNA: TGTGCCAGCAGTTACCGGGACGGTCGAGGCACTGAAGCTTTCTTT
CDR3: CASSYRDGRGTEAFF

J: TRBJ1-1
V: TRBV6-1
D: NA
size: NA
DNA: TGTGCCAGCACCCCTAGCACGTGGGGGGACACTGAAGCTTTCTTT
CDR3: CASTPSTWGDTEAFF

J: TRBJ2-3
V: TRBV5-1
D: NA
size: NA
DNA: TGCGCCAGCAGCTTGGGCCTTTGGGATACGCAGTATTTT
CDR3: CASSLGLWDTQYF

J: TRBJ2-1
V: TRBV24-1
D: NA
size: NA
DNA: TGTGCCACCAGTGACAGGGGTGAGCAGTTCTTC
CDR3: CATSDRGEQFF

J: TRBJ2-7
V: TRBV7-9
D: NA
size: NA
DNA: TGTGCCAGCAGCCAAACCCGCACGACCAGCGAGCAGTACTTC
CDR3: CASSQTRTTSEQYF

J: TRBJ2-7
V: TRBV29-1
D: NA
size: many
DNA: TGCAGCGTTGAAGATCCGGGATACGAGCAGTACTTC
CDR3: CSVEDPGYEQYF

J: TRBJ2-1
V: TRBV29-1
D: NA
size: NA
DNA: TGCAGCGTTGTTTCCGGGATCAATGAGCAGTTCTTC
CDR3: CSVVSGINEQFF

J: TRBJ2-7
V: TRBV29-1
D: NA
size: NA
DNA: TGCAGCGGCACGCGACCCACCATCGGCTACTGCGAGCAGTACTTC
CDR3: CSGTRPTIGYCEQYF

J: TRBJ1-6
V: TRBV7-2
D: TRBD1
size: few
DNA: TGTGCCAGCAGCTTAAATCCAGGGGGTAATAATTCACCCCTCCACTTT
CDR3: CASSLNPGGNNSPLHF

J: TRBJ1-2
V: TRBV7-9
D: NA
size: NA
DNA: TGTGCCAGCAGCTCGGGACGTTACGGCTACACCTTC
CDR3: CASSSGRYGYTF

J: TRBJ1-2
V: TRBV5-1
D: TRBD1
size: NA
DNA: TGCGCCAGCAGCTTGGCCCCGACAGGGAATAACTATGGCTACACCTTC
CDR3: CASSLAPTGNNYGYTF

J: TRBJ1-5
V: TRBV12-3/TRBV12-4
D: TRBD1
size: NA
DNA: TGTGCCAGCACTGACAGGGAAAACCAGCCCCAGCATTTT
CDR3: CASTDRENQPQHF

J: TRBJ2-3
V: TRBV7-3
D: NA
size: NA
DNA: TGTGCCAGCAGCTTAACATGGGCGGCAGATACGCAGTATTTT
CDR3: CASSLTWAADTQYF

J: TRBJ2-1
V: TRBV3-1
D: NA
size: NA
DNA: TGTGCCAGCAGTCAGGGGGGAGTGGGAAATGAGCAGTTCTTC
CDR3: CASSQGGVGNEQFF

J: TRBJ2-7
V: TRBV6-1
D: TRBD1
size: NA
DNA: TGTGCCAGCAGTGAACTGGATCCCGGGACAGGGATCTCCTACGAGCAGTACTTC
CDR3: CASSELDPGTGISYEQYF

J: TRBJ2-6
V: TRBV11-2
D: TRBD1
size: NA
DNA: TGTGCCAGCAGCGCCGGACAGGGATTAAGCTCTGGGGCCAACGTCCTGACTTTC
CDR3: CASSAGQGLSSGANVLTF

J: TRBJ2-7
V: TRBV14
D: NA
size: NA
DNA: TGTGCCAGCAGCCAAGGGAGGCGGGCTTACTACGAGCAGTACTTC
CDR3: CASSQGRRAYYEQYF

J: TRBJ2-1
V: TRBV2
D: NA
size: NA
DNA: TGTGCCAGCAGCCTGGGACTCATTTTCTACAATGAGCAGTTCTTC
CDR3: CASSLGLIFYNEQFF

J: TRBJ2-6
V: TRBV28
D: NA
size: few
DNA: TGTGCCAGCAGTTCTCCCCGGTCCTCTGGGGCCAACGTCCTGACTTTC
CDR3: CASSSPRSSGANVLTF

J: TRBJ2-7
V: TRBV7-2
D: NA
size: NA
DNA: TGTGCCGGCAGCTCAGGGTGGGGGACTTACGAGCAGTACTTC
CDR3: CAGSSGWGTYEQYF

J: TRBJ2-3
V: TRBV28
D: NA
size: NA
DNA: TGTGCCAGCCGGAGCGCAGATACGCAGTATTTT
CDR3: CASRSADTQYF

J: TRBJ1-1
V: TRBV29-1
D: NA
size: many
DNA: TGCAGCGTTGAGGCCCGGGCAGCCATGAACACTGAAGCTTTCTTT
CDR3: CSVEARAAMNTEAFF

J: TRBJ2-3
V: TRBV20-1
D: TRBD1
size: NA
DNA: TGCAGTGCTAGAGGGCAGACAGGGCCAGATACGCAGTATTTT
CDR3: CSARGQTGPDTQYF

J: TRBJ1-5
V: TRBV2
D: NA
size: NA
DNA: TGTGCCAGCAGTGAAGCGCTTCTCGGGGTGGCTCAGCCCCAGCATTTT
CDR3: CASSEALLGVAQPQHF

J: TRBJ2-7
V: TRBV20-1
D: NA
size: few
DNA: TGCAGTGCTAGTCCTCTGAAAAGGCCCTACGAGCAGTACTTC
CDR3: CSASPLKRPYEQYF

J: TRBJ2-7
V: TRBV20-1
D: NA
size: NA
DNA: TGCAGTGTCCCCACTTTGGTCGAGCAGTACTTC
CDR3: CSVPTLVEQYF

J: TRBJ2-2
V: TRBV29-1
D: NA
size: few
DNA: TGCAGCGGACAAAAGGGCAAGGATCCCACCGGGGAGCTGTTTTTT
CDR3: CSGQKGKDPTGELFF